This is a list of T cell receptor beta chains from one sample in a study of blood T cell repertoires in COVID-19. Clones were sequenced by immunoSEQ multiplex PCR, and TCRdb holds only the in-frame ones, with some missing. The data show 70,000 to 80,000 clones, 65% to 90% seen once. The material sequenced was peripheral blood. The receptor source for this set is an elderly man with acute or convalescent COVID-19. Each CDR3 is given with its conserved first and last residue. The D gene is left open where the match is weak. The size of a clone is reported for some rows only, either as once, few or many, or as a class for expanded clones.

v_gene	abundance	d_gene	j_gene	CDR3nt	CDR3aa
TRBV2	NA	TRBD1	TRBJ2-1	TGTGCCAGCAGTGAAGAAGGGGGCGGTTTGAGCTCCTACAATGAGCAGTTCTTC	CASSEEGGGLSSYNEQFF
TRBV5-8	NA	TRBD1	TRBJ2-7	TGTGCCAGCAGCCCAACTCCGGGACAGCCGTGGGAGCAGTACTTC	CASSPTPGQPWEQYF
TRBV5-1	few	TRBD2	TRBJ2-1	TGCGCCAGCAGCTTACTAGCGGATTCCTACAATGAGCAGTTCTTC	CASSLLADSYNEQFF
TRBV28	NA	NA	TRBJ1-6	TGTGCCAGCAGTTTATCCAGCTCCTATAATTCACCCCTCCACTTT	CASSLSSSYNSPLHF
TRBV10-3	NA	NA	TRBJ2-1	TGTGCCACACTTCAGGATGCCGTCTCCTACAATGAGCAGTTCTTC	CATLQDAVSYNEQFF
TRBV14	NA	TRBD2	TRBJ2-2	TGTGCCAGCAGCCCGAGCATGGGCCTAGCGGGAACGAACACCGGGGAGCTGTTTTTT	CASSPSMGLAGTNTGELFF
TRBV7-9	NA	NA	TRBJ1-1	TGTGCCAGCAAATCGGGGGGCCTTACGAACACTGAAGCTTTCTTT	CASKSGGLTNTEAFF
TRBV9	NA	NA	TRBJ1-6	TGTGCCAGCAGCACCCGGGATAATTCACCCCTCCACTTT	CASSTRDNSPLHF
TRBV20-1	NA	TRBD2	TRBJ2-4	TGCAGTGCTAGTCCTCCTAGCGGGTTAGCCAAAAACATTCAGTACTTC	CSASPPSGLAKNIQYF
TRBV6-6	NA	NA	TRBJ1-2	TGTGCCAGCAGTAGGACCGGGGTTGGGGGCTACACCTTC	CASSRTGVGGYTF
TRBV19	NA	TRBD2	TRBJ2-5	TGTGCCAGTAGTACCACCTCAGCGGGGTTCAGTAGCGCCCAGTACTTC	CASSTTSAGFSSAQYF
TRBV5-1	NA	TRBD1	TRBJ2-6	TGCGCCAGCAGCCGGGACAGATCCGGGGCCAACGTCCTGACTTTC	CASSRDRSGANVLTF
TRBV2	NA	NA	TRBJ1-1	TGTGCCAGCATCGAGGTTACGAACACTGAAGCTTTCTTT	CASIEVTNTEAFF
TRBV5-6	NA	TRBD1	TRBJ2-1	TGTGCCAGCAGCTTTCAGGGGGTGGAGTACAATGAGCAGTTCTTC	CASSFQGVEYNEQFF
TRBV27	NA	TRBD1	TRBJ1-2	TGTGCCAGCAGTTTATCGGGACAGGAAGCCTATGGCTACACCTTC	CASSLSGQEAYGYTF
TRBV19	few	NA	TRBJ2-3	TGTGCCAGTAGTTTCCTAGATACGCAGTATTTT	CASSFLDTQYF
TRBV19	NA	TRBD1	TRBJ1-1	TGTGCCACCCAGGCGGACAGGGTATTCACTGAAGCTTTCTTT	CATQADRVFTEAFF
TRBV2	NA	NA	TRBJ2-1	TGTGCCAGCAGTGGGGCTAGCGAGAGCTCCTACAATGAGCAGTTCTTC	CASSGASESSYNEQFF
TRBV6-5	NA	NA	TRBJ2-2	TGTGCCAGCAGCACTAACACCGGGGAGCTGTTTTTT	CASSTNTGELFF
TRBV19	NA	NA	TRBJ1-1	TGTGCCAGCCGCGATACCCGTGAAGCTTTCTTT	CASRDTREAFF
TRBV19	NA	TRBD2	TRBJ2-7	TGTGCCAGTAGTATAGATCGTGAGACTAGCGGCTACGAGCAGTACTTC	CASSIDRETSGYEQYF
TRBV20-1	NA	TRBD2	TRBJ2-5	TGCAGTGCTAGTGTGGATGGTAGCGGGGGGATTCAAGAGACCCAGTACTTC	CSASVDGSGGIQETQYF
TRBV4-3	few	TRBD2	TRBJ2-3	TGCGCCAGCAGCCAATATGGGACTAGCGGGAGAGATACGCAGTATTTT	CASSQYGTSGRDTQYF
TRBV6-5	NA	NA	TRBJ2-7	TGTGCCAGCAGTTACTCGACAGGTGACTACGAGCAGTACTTC	CASSYSTGDYEQYF
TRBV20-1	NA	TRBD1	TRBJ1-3	TGCAGTGCTAGTCAGGGGGCCACTGGAAACACCATATATTTT	CSASQGATGNTIYF
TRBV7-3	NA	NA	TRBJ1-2	TGTGCCAGCAGCTTAACAGAGGGGGGGAACTATGGCTACACCTTC	CASSLTEGGNYGYTF
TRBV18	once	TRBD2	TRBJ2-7	TGTGCCAGCTCGCCCAGCGGGAGTATCTACGAGCAGTACTTC	CASSPSGSIYEQYF
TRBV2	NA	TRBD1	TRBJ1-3	TGTGCCAGCAGTGATAGATACAGGGGGCAAGAAAACACCATATATTTT	CASSDRYRGQENTIYF
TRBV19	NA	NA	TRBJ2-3	TGTGCCAGTAGTCCCCAGGGTGGAGTCCTCGATACGCAGTATTTT	CASSPQGGVLDTQYF
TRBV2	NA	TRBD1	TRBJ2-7	TGTGCCAGCAGCACACAGGGGGCACTAACCTACGAGCAGTACTTC	CASSTQGALTYEQYF
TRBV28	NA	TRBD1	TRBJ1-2	TGTGCCAGCAGTTTCGGGACAGCAAAATATAATGGCTACACCTTC	CASSFGTAKYNGYTF
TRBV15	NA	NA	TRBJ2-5	TGTGCCACCAGCAGAGTCCCGGACGGGAGTGGGACCCAGTACTTC	CATSRVPDGSGTQYF
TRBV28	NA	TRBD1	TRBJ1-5	TGTGCCAGCAGTTTATCTGGCAGGGGGCTCAATCAGCCCCAGCATTTT	CASSLSGRGLNQPQHF
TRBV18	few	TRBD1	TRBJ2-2	TGTGCCAGCTCACCGGGACAGGGTGGAACCGGGGAGCTGTTTTTT	CASSPGQGGTGELFF
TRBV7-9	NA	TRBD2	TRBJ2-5	TGTGCCAGCAGCTACCTGCCTGGGGGGGGCCAAGAGACCCAGTACTTC	CASSYLPGGGQETQYF
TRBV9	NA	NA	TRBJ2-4	TGTGCCAGCAGCGTAGGGGGGGAGGCGAAAAACATTCAGTACTTC	CASSVGGEAKNIQYF
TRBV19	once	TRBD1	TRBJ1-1	TGTGCCAGTAGTATAAGGGGGCGTAGCGGCACTGAAGCTTTCTTT	CASSIRGRSGTEAFF
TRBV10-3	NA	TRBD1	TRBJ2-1	TGTGCCATCAGTCCCGGGACAGGGCAGCTTTATTTATCCTACAATGAGCAGTTCTTC	CAISPGTGQLYLSYNEQFF
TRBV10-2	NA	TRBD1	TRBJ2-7	TGCGCCAGCAGTGAGACTCAGGGGGCGCGAAACGAGCAGTACTTC	CASSETQGARNEQYF
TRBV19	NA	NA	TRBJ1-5	TGTGCCAGTATTCGCGAACATTGGGGCAGCTTCAATCAGCCCCAGCATTTT	CASIREHWGSFNQPQHF
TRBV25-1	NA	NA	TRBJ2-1	TGTGCCAGCAGTGAATGGGCGGGATGGAATGAGCAGTTCTTC	CASSEWAGWNEQFF
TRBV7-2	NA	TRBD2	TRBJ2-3	TGTGCCAGCAGCAGGATTAGCGGGGGGGCTAAAGATACGCAGTATTTT	CASSRISGGAKDTQYF
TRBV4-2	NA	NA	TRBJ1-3	TGTGCCAGCAGCCAGCGGTGGGGCGACTCTGGAAACACCATATATTTT	CASSQRWGDSGNTIYF
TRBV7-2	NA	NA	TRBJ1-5	TGTGCCAGCAGTTCTGACATTAGCAATCAGCCCCAGCATTTT	CASSSDISNQPQHF
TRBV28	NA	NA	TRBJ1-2	TGTGCCAGCAGTCTAACGGCGGGGGCGCAGAGTGGCTACACCTTC	CASSLTAGAQSGYTF
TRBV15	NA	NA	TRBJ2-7	TGTGCCACCAGCGATGTGAGCTACGAGCAGTACTTC	CATSDVSYEQYF
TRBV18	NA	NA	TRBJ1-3	TGTGCCAGCTCACCAGGGGGGAACTCTGGAAACACCATATATTTT	CASSPGGNSGNTIYF
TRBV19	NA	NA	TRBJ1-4	TGTGCCAGTAGGTTCCAGGGAAATGAAAAACTGTTTTTT	CASRFQGNEKLFF
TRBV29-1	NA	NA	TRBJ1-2	TGCAGCGTTGAAGGAGGGTGGAATGACTATGGCTACACCTTC	CSVEGGWNDYGYTF
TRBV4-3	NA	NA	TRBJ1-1	TGCGCCAGCAGCCAAGAAATCGGGAAGAACACTGAAGCTTTCTTT	CASSQEIGKNTEAFF